What follows is one TCR beta chain and its context. What it binds is not known. Per sample, some 10^5 TCR templates underwent assay. Clones were sequenced by immunoSEQ multiplex PCR, and TCRdb holds only the in-frame ones, with some missing. The sample contains 100,000 to 120,000 clones, more than 85% of which appear only once. The data originate from a study of siplizumab effects on memory and regulatory T cells. Overall study findings and caveats: Among alloreactive clones, only a minor fraction mapped to unstimulated subsets. A significant reduction in alloreactive sequences traceable to unstimulated CD4+ memory cells was produced by siplizumab. Mappable CD4+ clones that were alloreactive averaged approximately 70% Treg-derived with siplizumab versus 25% to 30% in controls.

The CDR3 is made up of 17 amino acids. Germline CDR1 reads LNHDA; CDR2 reads SQIVND (reference sequence). V was pared by 5 bases and J by 1 base, with 11 bases of the junction left unmatched. V gene TRBV19 combines with J gene TRBJ2-5; 9 bases map to TRBD2. The specimen was CD4+ T cells sorted from blood. This sequence originates from a human donor in good health. CDR3 amino acids: CASSSKGLAGAQETQYF. CDR3 in DNA: TGTGCCAGTAGTTCCAAGGGGTTAGCGGGAGCCCAAGAGACCCAGTACTTC.